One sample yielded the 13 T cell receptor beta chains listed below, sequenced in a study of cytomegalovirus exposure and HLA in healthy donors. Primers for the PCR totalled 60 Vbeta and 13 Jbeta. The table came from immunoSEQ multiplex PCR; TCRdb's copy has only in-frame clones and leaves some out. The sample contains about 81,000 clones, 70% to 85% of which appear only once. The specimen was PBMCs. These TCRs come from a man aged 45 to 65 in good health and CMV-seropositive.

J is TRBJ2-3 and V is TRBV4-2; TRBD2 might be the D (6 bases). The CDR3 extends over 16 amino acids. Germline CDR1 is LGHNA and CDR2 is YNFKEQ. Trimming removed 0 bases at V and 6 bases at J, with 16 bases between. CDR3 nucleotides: TGTGCCAGCAGCCAAGACCCTTCCCGGGGGATGGATACGCAGTATTTT. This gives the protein CASSQDPSRGMDTQYF.

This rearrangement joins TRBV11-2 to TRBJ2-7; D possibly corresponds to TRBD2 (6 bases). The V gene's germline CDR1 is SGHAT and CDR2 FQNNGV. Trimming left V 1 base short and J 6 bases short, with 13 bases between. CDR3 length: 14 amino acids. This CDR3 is CASSLVLGAGEQYF. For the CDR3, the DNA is TGTGCCAGCAGCTTAGTTTTGGGAGCGGGCGAGCAGTACTTC.

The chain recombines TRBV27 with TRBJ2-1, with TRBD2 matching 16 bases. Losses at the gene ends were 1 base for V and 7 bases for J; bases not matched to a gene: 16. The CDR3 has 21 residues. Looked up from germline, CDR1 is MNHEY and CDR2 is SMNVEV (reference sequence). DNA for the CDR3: TGTGCCAGCAGTTTATTCGCCCCCGGGACTAGCGGGAGGGATTTGGTTAATGAGCAGTTCTTC. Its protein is CASSLFAPGTSGRDLVNEQFF.

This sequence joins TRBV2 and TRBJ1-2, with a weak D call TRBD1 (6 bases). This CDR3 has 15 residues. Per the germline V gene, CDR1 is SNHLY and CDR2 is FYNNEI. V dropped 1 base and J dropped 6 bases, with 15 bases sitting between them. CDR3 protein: CASSEEALGADGYTF. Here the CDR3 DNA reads TGTGCCAGCAGTGAAGAGGCGCTGGGGGCAGATGGCTACACCTTC.

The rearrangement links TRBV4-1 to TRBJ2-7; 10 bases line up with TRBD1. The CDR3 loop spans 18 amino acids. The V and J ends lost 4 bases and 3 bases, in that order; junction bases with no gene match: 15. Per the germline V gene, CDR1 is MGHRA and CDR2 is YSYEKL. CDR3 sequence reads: CASSPGQGIRYLDYEQYF. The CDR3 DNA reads TGCGCCAGCAGCCCGGGACAGGGGATTCGTTATTTGGACTACGAGCAGTACTTC.

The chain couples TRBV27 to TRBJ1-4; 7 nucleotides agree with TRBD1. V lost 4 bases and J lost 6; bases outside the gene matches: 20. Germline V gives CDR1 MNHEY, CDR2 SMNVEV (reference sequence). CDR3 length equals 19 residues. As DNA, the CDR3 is TGTGCCAGCAGTTCTAATACCGGGACAGTGGGTTTTATTCATGAAAAACTGTTTTTT. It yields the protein CASSSNTGTVGFIHEKLFF.

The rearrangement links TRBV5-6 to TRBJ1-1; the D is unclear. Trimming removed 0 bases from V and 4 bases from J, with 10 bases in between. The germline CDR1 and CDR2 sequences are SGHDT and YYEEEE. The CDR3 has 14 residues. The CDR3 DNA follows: TGTGCCAGCAGCTTGGGTCGGGTCCCCACTGAAGCTTTCTTT. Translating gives CASSLGRVPTEAFF.

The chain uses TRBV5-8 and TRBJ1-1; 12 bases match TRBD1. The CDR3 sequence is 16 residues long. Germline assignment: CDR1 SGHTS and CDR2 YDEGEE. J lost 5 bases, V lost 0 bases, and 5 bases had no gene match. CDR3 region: CASSLVGTGGATEAFF. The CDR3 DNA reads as TGTGCCAGCAGCTTGGTCGGGACAGGGGGCGCGACTGAAGCTTTCTTT.

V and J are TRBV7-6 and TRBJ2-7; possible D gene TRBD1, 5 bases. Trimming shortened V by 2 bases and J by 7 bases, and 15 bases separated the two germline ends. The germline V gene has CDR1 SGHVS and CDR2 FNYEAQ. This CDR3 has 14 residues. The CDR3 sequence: CASSLNQLAGEQYF. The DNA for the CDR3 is TGTGCCAGCAGCTTAAACCAGTTAGCAGGGGAGCAGTACTTC.

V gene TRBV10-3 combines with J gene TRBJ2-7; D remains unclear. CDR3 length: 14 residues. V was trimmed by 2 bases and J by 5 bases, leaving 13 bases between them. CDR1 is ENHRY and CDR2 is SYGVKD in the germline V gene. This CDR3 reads CAISEGLVRDEQYF. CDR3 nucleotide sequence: TGTGCCATCAGTGAGGGTCTGGTCCGGGACGAGCAGTACTTC.

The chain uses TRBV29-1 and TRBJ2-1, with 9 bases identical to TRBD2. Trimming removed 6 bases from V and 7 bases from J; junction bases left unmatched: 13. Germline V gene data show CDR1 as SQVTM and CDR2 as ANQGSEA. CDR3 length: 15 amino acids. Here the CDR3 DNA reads TGCAGCGTGAGACTCGCGGGAGGGCACAGTAATGAGCAGTTCTTC. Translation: CSVRLAGGHSNEQFF.

CDR3 nucleotide sequence: TGTGCCAGTAGAACACTAGCGGGAGTAACAGATACGCAGTATTTT. This sequence encodes CASRTLAGVTDTQYF. The chain links TRBV19 to TRBJ2-3; 11 nucleotides match TRBD2. CDR1 is LNHDA, CDR2 SQIVND, per germline (reference sequence). V dropped 6 bases and J dropped 3; count of bases not matched to a gene: 5. This CDR3 contains 15 residues.

This CDR3 reads CASSLGDSSNQPQHF. The CDR3, as DNA: TGTGCCAGCAGCTTAGGCGACAGTAGCAATCAGCCCCAGCATTTT. This chain links TRBV7-2 with TRBJ1-5, with D perhaps TRBD1 (5 bases). The CDR3 sequence is 15 residues long. The germline V gene encodes CDR1 SGHTA and CDR2 FQGNSA. Trimming stripped 1 base from V and 0 bases from J, with 7 bases between.